This TCR beta chain derives from a study of PD-L1 blockade in urothelial cancer (dated by TCRdb to the late 2010s). At the level of the whole study: Every patient began therapy in the mid-2010s and was given atezolizumab 1,200 mg intravenously every 3 weeks. In the same patients, pretreatment tumors underwent whole exome sequencing and RNA sequencing in addition to TCR sequencing. Durable clinical benefit was achieved by nine patients but not by the remaining 20. Around 30 patients had pretreatment blood TCR-seq, some 25 had at least one posttreatment blood collection, and some 25 had tumor TCR-seq. Pretreatment tumor samples and matched peripheral blood, collected serially before and after atezolizumab treatment, underwent TCR sequencing. Durable clinical benefit was defined as progression-free survival longer than 6 months, and TCR features were also tested against progression-free and overall survival. Blood samples yielded a median of around 150,000 T cells and more than 80,000 unique TCRs, with median clonality roughly 0.085. About 85% of the roughly 29 patients were identified as males with urothelial cancer of bladder origin, and a prior smoking history was reported by 18 of 29 patients. The study, an exploratory multi-omic analysis, examined somatic, immune and clinical correlates of response to PD-L1 blockade with atezolizumab in urothelial cancer. Blood samples were analyzed at 3 weeks after treatment start (second dose) and at 6 weeks after treatment start. Patients had an ECOG performance status of 0 or 1 and had received between 0 and 3 prior chemotherapy regimens. General findings and caveats noted by the study authors: Small sample size (n ≈ 29) and many exploratory analyses mean the results are intended to be hypothesis-generating. Patients with durable benefit showed greater expansion of tumor-associated TCR clones in peripheral blood 3 weeks after starting treatment (n ≈ 21, p = 0.022). A pretreatment peripheral blood TCR clonality below the median was linked to improved progression-free and overall survival.

Synthetic TCR analog templates were spiked into each PCR to estimate absolute template abundance from read counts. TCRbeta CDR3 regions were amplified from genomic DNA with bias-controlled V and J gene primers using the immunoSEQ assay. Rearranged TCRbeta segments were sequenced at approximately 20X coverage. As for the original processing: Clustering was used to correct sequencing errors, and CDR3s were annotated against IMGT so that V, D and J genes could be assigned. Downstream analyses used only productive TCRbeta rearrangements, leaving out any out-of-frame or stop-codon sequences. To compute clonality, Shannon entropy was normalized by the log of the number of unique productive sequences and then subtracted from one. Fisher's exact test with Benjamini-Hochberg correction, at a threshold of adjusted p below 0.01, was used to find clones that differed between time points or between blood and tumor. TCRdb stores this immuneACCESS table with in-frame sequences only. Part of the clones is absent; in the studies checked, under half of the shortfall reflects unresolved V genes, and no reason is known for the rest. The V and J calls and clone size were taken over from that table, and D and trimming were inferred from the DNA. Within this sample are 45,000 to 60,000 clones, with 82% of them counted one time only. Approximately 1.7% of the sample lies in the top ten.

What the time point label conveys for this sample: pretreatment peripheral blood. A total of 29 patients with locally advanced or metastatic urothelial carcinoma, treated at Memorial Sloan Kettering on a trial protocol, made up the cohort. Peripheral blood mononuclear cells were collected pretreatment and during treatment, at between 1 and 8 total time points per patient. The Qiagen DNeasy Blood extraction kit was used to purify genomic DNA from total PBMCs and tumor samples. PBMCs were collected pretreatment and during treatment, and were isolated and stored as previously described. A note on this clone: The antigen this receptor binds is unknown. No quality values exist for individual bases; no much larger clone is one base distant.

From a lookup of the germline V gene, CDR1 and CDR2 are SQVTM and ANQGSEA. Including cysteine and phenylalanine, the CDR3 has 14 amino acids. The kept DNA is CDR3 alone, 42 bases in frame from the first base. V loses 7 bases at its end and J loses 5 bases; junction bases beyond the gene matches: 13. The clonotype comes from a middle-aged man with urothelial cancer. The receptor chain draws on TRBV29-1 and TRBJ1-1; TRBD1 matches 7 bases in the middle. The sample consisted of PBMCs, taken around atezolizumab (anti-PD-L1) treatment. The nucleotide sequence reads as follows: TGCAGCGCAGAAGACAGGGCGCGTGGAACTGAAGCTTTCTTT. Translated, it gives CSAEDRARGTEAFF.